These 8 T cell receptor beta chains were sequenced from one sample in a study of CD8 T cells in Susac syndrome. RNA amounts of roughly 0.45 to 1 ug underwent reverse transcription with random hexamers. TCRdb re-called the immunoSEQ multiplex PCR reads through MiXCR, storing one row per CDR3 protein. The sample has around 300,000 distinct CDR3 sequences, approximately 85% seen once; the top ten hold around 0.2%. The sample was CD8+ T cells from PBMCs. Every receptor here comes from a human donor with multiple sclerosis.

This chain connects TRBV6-6 to TRBJ1-1; D is unresolved. The CDR3 has 14 residues. V was cut by 2 bases and J by 1 base, with 8 bases left in between. Germline V lookup: CDR1 MNHNY, CDR2 SVGAGI (reference sequence). The CDR3 DNA follows: TGTGCCAGCAGTTACGCCGGCAGGAACACTGAAGCTTTCTTT. Its translation: CASSYAGRNTEAFF.

The chain carries TRBV20-1 and TRBJ2-1; 9 positions agree with TRBD1. Trimming removed 5 bases from V and 9 bases from J; junction bases left unmatched: 14. This CDR3 has 15 residues. Germline CDR1 and CDR2: DFQATT and SNEGSKA (reference sequence). The CDR3 spells CSAATGQGFMAEQFF. CDR3 nucleotides: TGCAGTGCTGCGACGGGACAGGGTTTCATGGCTGAGCAGTTCTTC.

Worth noting for this clonotype: The junction does not match germline at one end; this may be a read error. V gene TRBV6-2 or TRBV6-3 combines with J gene TRBJ1-1; the D is unclear. Germline loops: CDR1 MNHEY, CDR2 SVGEGT. The CDR3 totals 16 residues. CDR3 in DNA: TGTGTCAGCAGTGGGTCGCGGACCCTGGGTGTCACTGAAGCTTTCTTT. Its protein is CVSSGSRTLGVTEAFF.

The chain employs TRBV28 and TRBJ1-5, with TRBD1 matching over 7 bases. V shed 3 bases and J 2 bases; nucleotides not matched to a gene: 10. This CDR3 comprises 17 residues. The germline CDR1 and CDR2 sequences are MDHEN and SYDVKM. The CDR3 coding sequence is TGTGCCAGCAGTTTGATTCCGAGACAGGGTCGCAATCAGCCCCAGCATTTT. As protein: CASSLIPRQGRNQPQHF.

A single count supports this clonotype. The gene calls are TRBV4-2 and TRBJ2-7; tentative D call: TRBD2 (6 bases). The CDR3 length is 15 residues. Germline V gene lookup returns CDR1 LGHNA and CDR2 YNFKEQ. V lost 0 bases and J lost 5, with 14 bases in between. CDR3 sequence: CASSQESAGRNEQYF. CDR3 DNA sequence: TGTGCCAGCAGCCAAGAGTCGGCGGGAAGGAACGAGCAGTACTTC.

The CDR3 nucleotides read TGTGCCAGTAGTAAAGTGGACGGGAGGCCGGATACGCAGTATTTT. Its protein is CASSKVDGRPDTQYF. The rearrangement uses TRBV19 and TRBJ2-3, with TRBD2 identical over 7 bases. The J segment lost 6 bases and the V segment lost 4 bases, leaving 10 bases of the junction unmatched. The V gene's germline CDR1 is LNHDA and CDR2 SQIVND (reference sequence). The CDR3 is 15 amino acids.

The V call is TRBV7-9, the J call TRBJ2-3; TRBD1 agrees at 12 bases. Germline V gene lookup returns CDR1 SEHNR and CDR2 FQNEAQ (reference sequence). The V segment lost 4 bases and the J segment 5 bases; nucleotides outside the gene matches: 7. CDR3 length: 16 amino acids. The CDR3 loop reads CASSWGTGGEGDTQYF. Written as DNA, the CDR3 is TGTGCCAGCAGCTGGGGGACAGGGGGCGAGGGAGATACGCAGTATTTT.

In its sample, this clonotype was seen once. V gene TRBV10-3 combines with J gene TRBJ2-7; 8 nucleotides agree with TRBD1. The germline V gene encodes CDR1 ENHRY and CDR2 SYGVKD. V lost 11 bases to trimming and J lost 7 bases; unmatched junction nucleotides: 7. CDR3 length: 11 residues. CDR3: CAVRTGSEQYF. Here the CDR3 DNA reads TGTGCCGTACGGACAGGGAGTGAGCAGTACTTC.